The 26 T cell receptor beta chains presented below share a single source sample, sequenced in a study of T cells in Graves' hyperthyroidism and ophthalmopathy. There were TCR beta CDR3 regions amplified from RNA transcripts. HTBI primers were used for first-round RT-PCR of the TCR CDR3. TCRdb recomputed calls from the multiplex PCR reads with MiXCR, one row per CDR3 protein. Of 400,000 to 550,000 distinct CDR3 sequences listed, about 15% are singletons. The sample comprised blood. Receptors were obtained from a woman aged 18 to 35 with Graves' hyperthyroidism.

This clonotype was observed many times. The V call is TRBV6-1, the J call TRBJ1-1, with a tentative D call TRBD1 (6 bases). This CDR3 has 13 amino acids. The V gene lost 8 bases and the J gene lost 1 base, with 11 bases spanning the gap. Germline-derived CDR1 and CDR2 are MNHNS and SASEGT. CDR3 sequence: CASETGQNTEAFF. The CDR3 DNA reads TGTGCCAGCGAGACAGGCCAGAACACTGAAGCTTTCTTT.

This clonotype was counted ten times or more. The chain combines TRBV18 with TRBJ1-2; D remains ambiguous. This CDR3 is 14 amino acids long. Germline CDR1 reads KGHSH; CDR2 reads LQKENI. Trimming cost V 0 bases and J 4 bases, with 9 bases left between them. For the CDR3, the DNA is TGTGCCAGCTCACCACCGGCAGTTGTCTATGGCTACACCTTC. As protein: CASSPPAVVYGYTF.

Remarks on this clonotype: One base away lies a much larger clone, so this may be a sequencing read error. The chain has TRBV30 and TRBJ1-1, with D unresolved. V lost 5 bases to trimming and J lost 2 bases, with 12 bases between them. Germline V lookup: CDR1 GTSNPN, CDR2 SVGIG (reference sequence). The length of the CDR3 is 13 residues. The CDR3 reads CAWARIGNTEAFF. Here the CDR3 DNA reads TGTGCCTGGGCCCGGATAGGAAACACTGAAGCTTTCTTT.

CDR3 coding DNA: TGTGCCAGCAGTGACTCCAGAAAAGCCAAAAACATTCAGTACTTC. Translation gives CASSDSRKAKNIQYF. The chain uses TRBV25-1 and TRBJ2-4; D unresolved. The ends were cut back, 3 bases at V and 0 bases at J, with 9 bases in the middle. Germline V gene sequence: CDR1 MGHDK, CDR2 SYGVNS. This CDR3 has 15 residues.

This chain joins TRBV4-1 and TRBJ1-1; TRBD1 aligns across 7 bases. The germline V gene encodes CDR1 MGHRA and CDR2 YSYEKL. With V trimmed by 4 bases and J by 4 bases, 12 bases remained unmatched. The CDR3 has 16 residues. The CDR3: CASSPQRQGGSTEAFF. The CDR3 DNA is TGCGCCAGCAGCCCCCAGCGACAGGGAGGGTCCACTGAAGCTTTCTTT.

This clonotype appeared many times. J is TRBJ2-1 and V is TRBV7-9; 9 nucleotides align to TRBD2. The CDR3 length is 14 residues. V gave up 6 bases and J gave up 4 bases; unmatched junction bases: 4. In germline, CDR1 is SEHNR, CDR2 FQNEAQ (reference sequence). CDR3 loop: CASRLAGPYNEQFF. CDR3 coding DNA: TGTGCCAGCAGGCTAGCGGGACCTTACAATGAGCAGTTCTTC.

The chain carries TRBV29-1 and TRBJ2-1; 11 positions match TRBD1. CDR1 SQVTM and CDR2 ANQGSEA come from the germline V gene. The CDR3 has 14 amino acids. Trimming at V came to 6 bases and at J to 4 bases, leaving 5 bases not matched to a gene. CDR3 sequence (DNA): TGCAGCGTAGAGGACAGGGGGCTATACAATGAGCAGTTCTTC. It codes for CSVEDRGLYNEQFF.

The rearrangement links TRBV6-5 to TRBJ2-2; D is unresolved. Trimming removed 2 bases from V and 5 bases from J, with 6 bases in between. CDR3 length: 13 amino acids. Germline V gives CDR1 MNHEY, CDR2 SVGAGI. CDR3 sequence reads: CASSYKGTGELFF. The CDR3, as DNA: TGTGCCAGCAGTTACAAAGGGACCGGGGAGCTGTTTTTT.

This clonotype appeared many times. V usage is TRBV9 and J usage is TRBJ2-1; no definite D call. CDR1 and CDR2 (germline): SGDLS, YYNGEE. V shed 1 base and J shed 10 bases, with 9 bases lying between them. This CDR3 comprises 12 residues. The CDR3 DNA reads TGTGCCAGCAGCGTAACAATAAACGAGCAGTTCTTC. This gives the protein CASSVTINEQFF. Full variable domain (remainder filled in from reference TRBV9 and TRBJ2-1): DSGVTQTPKHLITATGQRVTLRCSPRSGDLSVYWYQQSLDQGLQFLIQYYNGEERAKGNILERFSAQQFPDLHSELNLSSLELGDSALYFCASSVTINEQFFGPGTRLTVL.

In this sample, this clonotype turned up many times. The chain employs TRBV29-1 and TRBJ1-3; D is possibly TRBD1 (6 bases). Germline CDR1 SQVTM, CDR2 ANQGSEA. The CDR3 is 13 amino acids. V was cut by 4 bases and J by 4 bases, with 11 bases left in between. CDR3 sequence (DNA): TGCAGCGTTGTGACAGGCTCCGGAAACACCATATATTTT. It yields the protein CSVVTGSGNTIYF.

A remark on this clonotype: A read error may explain this, as a much larger clone is one base away. The CDR3 sequence is CASRSMGHTSPLHF. In nucleotides, the CDR3 is TGTGCCAGCAGGTCGATGGGACATACTTCACCCCTCCACTTT. V is TRBV6-1 and J is TRBJ1-6; maybe TRBD1 (6 bases). V lost 6 bases, J lost 9 bases, and 15 bases lay in between. CDR1 and CDR2 (germline): MNHNS, SASEGT. This CDR3 is 14 amino acids long.

The sample holds a few counts of this clonotype. The V call is TRBV19, the J call TRBJ2-2; D gene uncertain. Germline CDR1 and CDR2: LNHDA and SQIVND (reference sequence). V was clipped by 0 bases and J by 9 bases, with 11 bases between them. CDR3 length: 14 amino acids. The DNA of the CDR3 is TGTGCCAGTAGTATAGAAAGTGAAGGCAGGGAGCTGTTTTTT. This gives the protein CASSIESEGRELFF.

In regard to this clonotype: A read error is possible here, since a much larger clone lies one base away. The gene calls are TRBV13 and TRBJ2-2; a weak D match, TRBD1 (5 bases). The CDR3 is 14 amino acids. Looked up from germline, CDR1 is PRHDT and CDR2 is FYEKMQ (reference sequence). The V and J ends lost 8 bases and 0 bases respectively, with 10 bases between them. The CDR3 nucleotides read TGTGCCAGCCGTACGGACACGAACACCGGGGAGCTGTTTTTT. It codes for CASRTDTNTGELFF.

V is TRBV19 and J is TRBJ1-2, with a possible D match to TRBD1 (6 bases). The ends were cut back, 7 bases at V and 3 bases at J, with 18 bases in the middle. CDR1 is LNHDA, CDR2 SQIVND, per germline (reference sequence). The length of the CDR3 is 15 residues. As DNA, the CDR3 is TGTGCCAGTAAACCAGCGGGGGGGCGCGACTATGGCTACACCTTC. It is translated as CASKPAGGRDYGYTF.

This clonotype was found many times. V and J are TRBV10-3 and TRBJ2-1; 12 positions agree with TRBD2. The CDR3 covers 15 residues. J lost 5 bases, V lost 10 bases, and 9 bases had no gene match. Germline V lookup: CDR1 ENHRY, CDR2 SYGVKD. CDR3 coding DNA: TGTGCCAGCACTACTAGCGGGAGGACCAACAATGAGCAGTTCTTC. Translating gives CASTTSGRTNNEQFF.

The chain links TRBV19 to TRBJ2-3; either TRBD1 or TRBD2 may fit D (5 bases each). The germline gives CDR1 LNHDA, CDR2 SQIVND (reference sequence). Trimming removed 5 bases at V and 4 bases at J, with 25 bases between. The CDR3 loop spans 18 amino acids. For the CDR3, the DNA is TGTGCCAGTAGTGTGGGGACCGGGACCGGGCGGGTGGCAGATACGCAGTATTTT. Its protein is CASSVGTGTGRVADTQYF.

This clonotype has a count of ten or more. J is TRBJ1-4 and V is TRBV27; TRBD1 is a possible D gene (5 bases). Germline V gene data show CDR1 as MNHEY and CDR2 as SMNVEV (reference sequence). The ends were cut back, 1 base at V and 7 bases at J, with 13 bases in the middle. The CDR3 has 15 residues. The CDR3 nucleotides read TGTGCCAGCAGTTTATTTGGGACGGGGGGTGAAAAACTGTTTTTT. The encoded protein is CASSLFGTGGEKLFF. Together with reference TRBV27 and TRBJ1-4, the CDR3 gives the full variable domain: EAQVTQNPRYLITVTGKKLTVTCSQNMNHEYMSWYRQDPGLGLRQIYYSMNVEVTDKGDVPEGYKVSRKEKRNFPLILESPSPNQTSLYFCASSLFGTGGEKLFFGSGTQLSVL.

This clonotype has ten or more counts. The J gene is TRBJ2-3, the V gene TRBV7-3; 10 bases are a match to TRBD2. The CDR3 is 16 residues long. Per germline, CDR1 SGHTA and CDR2 FQGTGA. Trimming took 5 bases from V and 3 from J; bases not matched to a gene: 8. The CDR3 sequence is CASSPGRTSGTDTQYF. The DNA for the CDR3 is TGTGCCAGCAGCCCTGGGAGGACTAGCGGTACAGATACGCAGTATTTT.

This clonotype appeared many times. The chain combines TRBV27 with TRBJ2-3; D not certain. The CDR3 has 14 residues. V was shortened by 3 bases and J by 5 bases, with 12 bases between the two germline ends. Germline lookup yields CDR1 MNHEY and CDR2 SMNVEV (reference sequence). The CDR3 DNA sequence: TGTGCCAGCAGTTTCGGTTCCACCCTAGATACGCAGTATTTT. Protein product: CASSFGSTLDTQYF.

In this sample, this clonotype turned up many times. The V gene is TRBV20-1, the J gene TRBJ2-1; 11 nucleotides match TRBD2. The ends lost 7 bases at V and 4 bases at J; junction bases unmatched: 15. This CDR3 has 17 amino acids. CDR1 and CDR2 (germline): DFQATT, SNEGSKA (reference sequence). CDR3 coding DNA: TGCAGTGTAATCACCGGGACTAGCGGAAATCGATACAATGAGCAGTTCTTC. Translation gives CSVITGTSGNRYNEQFF.

The chain couples TRBV6-1 to TRBJ2-7; D unresolved. V was cut by 5 bases and J by 2 bases, with 10 bases left in between. Germline lookup yields CDR1 MNHNS and CDR2 SASEGT. The CDR3 runs 13 residues. The CDR3 DNA follows: TGTGCCAGCAGTTATAGTCGGACCTACGAGCAGTACGTC. Its translation is CASSYSRTYEQYV.

This clonotype was counted many times. The chain couples TRBV3-1 to TRBJ2-4; 7 bases agree with TRBD1. CDR1 and CDR2 from the germline V gene are LGHDT and YNNKEL (reference sequence). Trimming at V came to 5 bases and at J to 6 bases, leaving 1 base not matched to a gene. CDR3 length: 12 residues. In DNA form, the CDR3 reads TGTGCCAGCAGCAACAGGGGAAACATTCAGTACTTC. This codes for CASSNRGNIQYF.

Only a few counts were recorded for this clonotype. V gene TRBV6-1 combines with J gene TRBJ2-3, with 12 bases lining up with TRBD2. Looked up from germline, CDR1 is MNHNS and CDR2 is SASEGT. V lost 7 bases and J lost 1; bases outside the gene matches: 6. The CDR3 loop spans 16 amino acids. CDR3 DNA sequence: TGTGCCAGCATGGCTAGCGGGAGGGTTGGCACAGATACGCAGTATTTT. This encodes CASMASGRVGTDTQYF.

The V and J genes are TRBV19 and TRBJ1-5; D gene ambiguous. Germline values: CDR1 LNHDA, CDR2 SQIVND (reference sequence). The CDR3 consists of 12 residues. V was trimmed by 5 bases and J by 7 bases, leaving 9 bases between them. The CDR3 DNA follows: TGTGCCAGTAGTGTCGGGAGGCAGCCCCAGCATTTT. Residues: CASSVGRQPQHF.

This rearrangement joins TRBV6-1 to TRBJ2-1; 10 nucleotides line up with TRBD2. Germline loops: CDR1 MNHNS, CDR2 SASEGT. Trimming cost V 6 bases and J 8 bases; bases outside gene matches: 10. This CDR3 is 15 amino acids long. Here the CDR3 reads CASRASGRVKDEQFF. The CDR3 DNA reads as TGTGCCAGCAGGGCGAGCGGGAGGGTTAAAGATGAGCAGTTCTTC.

This clonotype showed up many times. This chain links TRBV3-1 with TRBJ2-2; D unclear. CDR1 and CDR2 from the germline V gene are LGHDT and YNNKEL (reference sequence). The CDR3 runs to 15 residues. V shed 4 bases and J shed 2 bases, with 11 bases lying between them. Written as DNA, the CDR3 is TGTGCCAGCAGCCCCAGACGGGCCAACACCGGGGAGCTGTTTTTT. Its translation is CASSPRRANTGELFF.